Below, one T cell receptor beta chain is given with its context. The antigen is not known. These data are taken from a study of PD-1 blockade in classical Hodgkin lymphoma. Assay used: immunoSEQ multiplex PCR; TCRdb lists only in-frame clones, some missing. The data contain roughly 7,400 clones, about 62% of them singletons. Points from the study as a whole: Anyone who began nivolumab under 1 year after ASCT was excluded. According to reports, newly diagnosed patients had lower baseline TCR diversity than healthy donors, and relapsed/refractory patients had lower baseline TCR diversity still.

Germline V gene lookup returns CDR1 SQVTM and CDR2 ANQGSEA. V was clipped by 3 bases and J by 5 bases, with 10 bases between them. This CDR3 has 13 amino acids. The time point denotes: cycle 4 day 1 (C4D1), after 6 weeks of nivolumab. Relapse after autologous stem cell transplantation occurred in every patient, and brentuximab vedotin exposure varied. Investigators obtained CD8+ T cells from thawed PBMCs by magnetic negative selection. Best responses were complete response, partial response or progressive disease. The input for sequencing was CD8+ T cells from blood, taken before the fourth cycle of nivolumab. The TCR comes from a human donor with classical Hodgkin lymphoma. V usage is TRBV29-1 and J usage is TRBJ2-2; D may be TRBD2 (5 bases). CDR3 sequence reads: CSVDFEGTGELFF. The CDR3 nucleotides are TGCAGCGTTGACTTCGAGGGTACCGGGGAGCTGTTTTTT.